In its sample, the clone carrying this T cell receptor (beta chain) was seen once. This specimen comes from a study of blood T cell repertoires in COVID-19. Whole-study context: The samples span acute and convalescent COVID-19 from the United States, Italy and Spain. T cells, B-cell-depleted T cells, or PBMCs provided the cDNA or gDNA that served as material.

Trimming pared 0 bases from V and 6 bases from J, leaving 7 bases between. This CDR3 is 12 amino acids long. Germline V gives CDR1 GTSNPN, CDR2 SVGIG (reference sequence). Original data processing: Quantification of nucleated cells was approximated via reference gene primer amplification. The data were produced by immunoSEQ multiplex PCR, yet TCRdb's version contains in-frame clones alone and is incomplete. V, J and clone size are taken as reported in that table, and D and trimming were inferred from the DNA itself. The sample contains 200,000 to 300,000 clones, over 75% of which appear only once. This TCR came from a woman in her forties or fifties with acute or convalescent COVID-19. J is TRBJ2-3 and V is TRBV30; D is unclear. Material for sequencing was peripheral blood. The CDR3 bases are TGTGCCTGGAGTGTAACCGGGGATACGCAGTATTTT. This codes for CAWSVTGDTQYF.